The present entry profiles one T cell receptor beta chain with its context. The Seattle patients, enrolled during active infection, were followed longitudinally. This specimen comes from a study of blood T cell repertoires in COVID-19. The wider study: Researchers got acute and convalescent COVID-19 samples from the United States, Italy and Spain.

V shed 6 bases, J shed 6 bases, and the junction held 3 bases outside the gene matches. This CDR3 spans 13 amino acids. From germline, CDR1 is SNHLY and CDR2 FYNNEI. Original handling: For nucleated cells, counts were estimated from reference gene primer amplification. Here immunoSEQ multiplex PCR was the method, and the copy in TCRdb shows in-frame clones only, minus some. The DNA was the basis for D and trimming; V, J and clone size are from that table. The sample has a few hundred thousand clones; roughly nine tenths are singletons. The chain is built from TRBV2 and TRBJ1-3; 9 bases match TRBD1. This TCR was sampled from a woman aged 25 to 39 with COVID-19, enrolled during active disease. The sequenced sample was peripheral blood. The CDR3 reads CASRTGGINTIYF. CDR3 coding DNA: TGTGCCAGCAGAACAGGGGGCATAAACACCATATATTTT.